A selection of T cell receptor beta chains follows, all from one sample in a study of T-cell reconstitution after alpha-beta-depleted transplantation in children. In TCRdb, the PCR reads were re-called with MiXCR into one record per CDR3 protein. This table holds 500,000 to 650,000 distinct CDR3 sequences, more than 9.5% found once. Sequenced here: PBMCs, mostly from graft donor cells, sampled 180 days after TCRalphabeta/CD19-depleted stem cell transplant. These receptors came from a female patient younger than 10 who had a stem cell transplant for aplastic anemia, so the T cells may come from the graft donor. CDR3s include the opening cysteine and the closing phenylalanine or tryptophan. A D gene is named only where the DNA matches it firmly.

cdr3_length: 15; v_call: TRBV24-1; j_call: TRBJ2-1; d_call: TRBD2; cdr3_aa: CATSSGRKLYNEQFF
cdr3_length: 13; v_call: TRBV6-1; j_call: TRBJ2-1; d_call: TRBD1; cdr3_aa: CASSPTGGVEQFF
cdr3_length: 14; v_call: TRBV15; j_call: TRBJ2-7; d_call: TRBD1; cdr3_aa: CATSSDRGGYEQYF
cdr3_length: 14; v_call: TRBV29-1; j_call: TRBJ2-3; d_call: TRBD1; cdr3_aa: CSVQTGDLTDTQYF
cdr3_length: 15; v_call: TRBV19; j_call: TRBJ1-2; d_call: TRBD1; cdr3_aa: CASSATGKGGDGYTF
cdr3_length: 13; v_call: TRBV7-9; j_call: TRBJ2-1; d_call: TRBD2; cdr3_aa: CASSSGTTNEQFF
cdr3_length: 13; v_call: TRBV27; j_call: TRBJ1-2; d_call: .; cdr3_aa: CASSLSWGQGYTF
cdr3_length: 16; v_call: TRBV7-3; j_call: TRBJ2-1; d_call: TRBD1; cdr3_aa: CASSLSETGGANEQFF
cdr3_length: 15; v_call: TRBV4-3; j_call: TRBJ2-1; d_call: .; cdr3_aa: CASSQDPGDRDEQFF
cdr3_length: 18; v_call: TRBV6-5; j_call: TRBJ2-6; d_call: .; cdr3_aa: CASSYDPFPSSGANVLTF
cdr3_length: 17; v_call: TRBV6-5; j_call: TRBJ1-3; d_call: .; cdr3_aa: CASSYSGRPLSGNTIYF
cdr3_length: 15; v_call: TRBV9; j_call: TRBJ1-3; d_call: .; cdr3_aa: CASSVDGSSGNTIYF
cdr3_length: 18; v_call: TRBV4-2; j_call: TRBJ2-3; d_call: TRBD2; cdr3_aa: CASSHTGTSGSNTDTQYF
cdr3_length: 15; v_call: TRBV11-2; j_call: TRBJ2-3; d_call: .; cdr3_aa: CASSISGTVQVTQYF
cdr3_length: 18; v_call: TRBV11-2; j_call: TRBJ2-3; d_call: TRBD2; cdr3_aa: CASSTLAVKYGSTDTQYF
cdr3_length: 15; v_call: TRBV7-2; j_call: TRBJ2-7; d_call: TRBD2; cdr3_aa: CASSLDSGRYYEQYF
cdr3_length: 16; v_call: TRBV20-1; j_call: TRBJ2-1; d_call: TRBD2; cdr3_aa: CSALTPLAGAYNEQFF
cdr3_length: 16; v_call: TRBV5-5; j_call: TRBJ2-6; d_call: TRBD1; cdr3_aa: CASSLAGGDGANVLTF
cdr3_length: 15; v_call: TRBV5-5; j_call: TRBJ2-2; d_call: TRBD1; cdr3_aa: CASSLVQGITGELFF
cdr3_length: 13; v_call: TRBV4-3; j_call: TRBJ2-3; d_call: .; cdr3_aa: CASSHPLTDTQYF
cdr3_length: 15; v_call: TRBV5-8; j_call: TRBJ2-2; d_call: TRBD2; cdr3_aa: CAYGGRGRNTGELFF
cdr3_length: 13; v_call: TRBV4-3; j_call: TRBJ2-4; d_call: .; cdr3_aa: CASSQGPKNIQYF
cdr3_length: 15; v_call: TRBV28; j_call: TRBJ1-5; d_call: .; cdr3_aa: CASSLSGRINQPQHF